Listed here are 30 T cell receptor beta chains from one sample, sequenced in a study of radiotherapy plus CTLA-4 blockade in lung cancer. Profiled with immunoSEQ multiplex PCR; TCRdb holds only in-frame clones, not every one. In the table there are tens of thousands of clones, 70% to 80% of which are singletons. This specimen was peripheral blood, taken from a patient treated with radiotherapy plus ipilimumab. These receptors came from a human donor with non-small cell lung cancer who had a complete response to radiotherapy plus ipilimumab.

The chain combines TRBV10-3 with TRBJ1-1; D remains unclear. The V end was cut by 4 bases, the J end by 0 bases, with 6 bases between. Germline values: CDR1 ENHRY, CDR2 SYGVKD. This CDR3 is built from 13 residues. CDR3 in amino acids: CAISGRLNTEAFF. The CDR3 DNA sequence: TGTGCCATCAGTGGACGGTTGAACACTGAAGCTTTCTTT.

This clone was seen once. V is TRBV14 and J is TRBJ1-6; D is uncertain. The CDR3 has 16 residues. The V and J ends lost 4 bases and 4 bases respectively, with 14 bases between them. Germline-derived CDR1 and CDR2 are SGHDN and FVKESK. CDR3 region: CASSLRTAAYNSPLHF. In DNA form, the CDR3 reads TGTGCCAGCAGCCTGAGGACCGCCGCTTATAATTCACCCCTCCACTTT. Full variable domain (missing parts from reference TRBV14 and TRBJ1-6): EAGVTQFPSHSVIEKGQTVTLRCDPISGHDNLYWYRRVMGKEIKFLLHFVKESKQDESGMPNNRFLAERTGGTYSTLKVQPAELEDSGVYFCASSLRTAAYNSPLHFGNGTRLTVT.

The chain couples TRBV5-1 to TRBJ2-7, with TRBD1 matching 8 bases. CDR1 and CDR2 from the germline V gene are SGHRS and YFSETQ. J lost 8 bases, V lost 0 bases, and 4 bases had no gene match. CDR3 length: 13 amino acids. CDR3 residues: CASSLEAGGKQYV. The CDR3 coding sequence is TGCGCCAGCAGCTTGGAAGCAGGGGGCAAGCAGTACGTC.

J is TRBJ1-2 and V is TRBV14; a possible D gene is TRBD1 (6 bases). From germline, CDR1 is SGHDN and CDR2 FVKESK. CDR3 size: 14 residues. Trimming took off 4 bases at V and 3 bases at J, with 12 bases between the two ends. This CDR3 reads CASSPQDRYYGYTF. In nucleotides, the CDR3 is TGTGCCAGCAGCCCCCAGGACAGATACTATGGCTACACCTTC.

V usage is TRBV11-2 and J usage is TRBJ1-4; a weak D match, TRBD1 (5 bases). V lost 4 bases and J 8 bases, leaving 11 bases between the germline ends. The germline CDR1 and CDR2 sequences are SGHAT and FQNNGV. CDR3 length equals 13 residues. The CDR3, as DNA: TGTGCCAGCAGCTCCGGGACCACAGAAAAACTGTTTTTT. It yields the protein CASSSGTTEKLFF.

The rearrangement joins TRBV18 to TRBJ1-2; 12 nucleotides agree with TRBD1. Looked up from germline, CDR1 is KGHSH and CDR2 is LQKENI. This CDR3 region has 17 residues. V trimming: 3 bases; J trimming: 8 bases; junction bases outside the gene matches: 13. The CDR3 protein is CASSPPGRGQGAEGYTF. The CDR3 region has the DNA TGTGCCAGCTCACCCCCCGGAAGGGGACAGGGGGCAGAGGGCTACACCTTC.

The rearrangement links TRBV18 to TRBJ2-5, with D perhaps matching TRBD1 (6 bases). The germline V gene encodes CDR1 KGHSH and CDR2 LQKENI. V lost 0 bases to trimming and J lost 2 bases, with 13 bases between them. This CDR3 is 16 amino acids long. This chain's CDR3 is CASSPPPRTEQETQYF. The CDR3 nucleotides are TGTGCCAGCTCACCACCACCTCGGACAGAACAAGAGACCCAGTACTTC.

The chain joins TRBV9 to TRBJ1-1; TRBD1 agrees at 7 bases. The CDR3 spans 15 residues. V lost 2 bases and J lost 0; bases outside the gene matches: 4. Germline CDR1 is SGDLS and CDR2 is YYNGEE. The CDR3 DNA reads as TGTGCCAGCAGCGTGTCCGGGACAGTGAACACTGAAGCTTTCTTT. It encodes CASSVSGTVNTEAFF.

V gene TRBV27 combines with J gene TRBJ2-2; D may correspond to TRBD1 or TRBD2 (5 bases each). The CDR3 extends over 14 amino acids. The germline V gene encodes CDR1 MNHEY and CDR2 SMNVEV (reference sequence). The ends were cut back, 2 bases at V and 5 bases at J, with 9 bases in the middle. The CDR3 coding sequence is TGTGCCAGCAGTTTAGAGAGGGGAACCGGGGAGCTGTTTTTT. Amino acids: CASSLERGTGELFF.

This chain connects TRBV7-8 to TRBJ2-1; 8 nucleotides match TRBD1. Germline V gene sequence: CDR1 SGHVS, CDR2 FQNEAQ. J lost 8 bases, V lost 5 bases, and 11 bases had no gene match. This CDR3 spans 15 amino acids. CDR3: CASSHIGQGADEQFF. Written as DNA, the CDR3 is TGTGCCAGCAGCCACATCGGACAGGGAGCCGATGAGCAGTTCTTC.

This chain joins TRBV19 and TRBJ1-1; D unclear. Germline CDR1 LNHDA, CDR2 SQIVND (reference sequence). CDR3 length: 14 amino acids. Trimming took 4 bases from V and 7 from J, leaving 16 bases between them. CDR3 sequence (DNA): TGTGCCAGTAGTACCCCGACAAGGATTTATGAAGCTTTCTTT. This gives the protein CASSTPTRIYEAFF.

This clone occurred a few times. The genes are TRBV19 and TRBJ1-2, with D possibly TRBD1 on 5 matching bases. The CDR3 is 14 residues long. Germline V lookup: CDR1 LNHDA, CDR2 SQIVND (reference sequence). V was cut by 8 bases and J by 8 bases, with 21 bases left in between. CDR3: CASRDRNRGGGYTF. The CDR3 bases are TGTGCCAGTCGGGATCGTAATAGGGGCGGAGGCTACACCTTC.

This chain joins TRBV5-5 and TRBJ2-6; D is perhaps TRBD1 (5 bases). Trimming pared 0 bases from V and 0 bases from J, leaving 13 bases between. Germline CDR1 reads SGHKS; CDR2 reads YYEKEE (reference sequence). The CDR3 spans 18 residues. The CDR3 coding sequence is TGTGCCAGCAGCTTGGTAAACAGGAGATTCTCTGGGGCCAACGTCCTGACTTTC. Translation gives CASSLVNRRFSGANVLTF.

The gene calls are TRBV5-5 and TRBJ2-6, with 10 bases aligning to TRBD1. The V gene end was trimmed by 1 base and the J gene end by 2 bases; junction bases not matched to a gene: 3. This CDR3 region has 17 residues. Per the germline V gene, CDR1 is SGHKS and CDR2 is YYEKEE (reference sequence). The CDR3 sequence is CASSLRDRGPGANVLTF. DNA of the CDR3: TGTGCCAGCAGCTTGAGGGACAGGGGACCTGGGGCCAACGTCCTGACTTTC.

This chain connects TRBV11-3 to TRBJ2-3; 10 nucleotides match TRBD2. The CDR3 spans 16 residues. Germline CDR1 is SGHNT and CDR2 is YENEEA. The trim removed 3 bases at V and 4 bases at J, leaving 7 bases unmatched. The CDR3 region is CASSFTSGILADTQYF. For the CDR3, the DNA is TGTGCCAGCAGCTTTACTAGCGGGATACTGGCAGATACGCAGTATTTT.

The V gene is TRBV15, the J gene TRBJ1-1; weak D call: TRBD1 (6 bases). V was clipped by 2 bases and J by 5 bases, with 21 bases between them. Germline CDR1 is LNHNV and CDR2 is YYDKDF (reference sequence). The CDR3 spans 17 residues. This chain's CDR3 is CATSRFPDRRRGTEAFF. The CDR3 nucleotides are TGTGCCACCAGCAGATTCCCGGACCGACGGAGGGGGACTGAAGCTTTCTTT.

This clone was found once. The rearrangement links TRBV4-3 to TRBJ2-7; 11 bases map to TRBD2. V lost 4 bases to trimming and J lost 7 bases; unmatched junction nucleotides: 6. Germline CDR1 is LGHNA and CDR2 is YSLEER. This CDR3 region has 14 residues. The DNA of the CDR3 is TGCGCCAGCAGCCGTAGCGGGGGGGCCGCGGAGCAGTACTTC. Protein: CASSRSGGAAEQYF.

This clone was seen only a few times. V is TRBV6-1 and J is TRBJ1-4; a possible D gene is TRBD1 (5 bases). This CDR3 spans 13 amino acids. The V end lost 7 bases, the J end lost 4 bases, and 10 bases lay between the germline ends. Germline CDR1 reads MNHNS; CDR2 reads SASEGT. The CDR3 region has the DNA TGTGCCAGCATTGAGGGGATTAATGAAAAACTGTTTTTT. This translates into CASIEGINEKLFF.

V and J are TRBV6-1 and TRBJ1-5, with TRBD1 matching over 7 bases. CDR3 length equals 12 residues. Germline assignment: CDR1 MNHNS and CDR2 SASEGT. After removal of 6 bases from V and 9 bases from J, the junction contained 5 bases not matched to a gene. Here the CDR3 DNA reads TGTGCCAGCAGGGACAGGTATGGGCCCCAGCATTTT. This codes for CASRDRYGPQHF.

The sample holds a few counts of this clone. The same CDR3 is also encoded by other DNA sequences in this sample. The chain couples TRBV7-2 to TRBJ1-5; no firm D call. The CDR3 covers 14 residues. With 1 base removed from V and 4 bases from J, the gap between germline ends came to 8 bases. Germline values: CDR1 SGHTA, CDR2 FQGNSA. The CDR3 DNA reads TGTGCCAGCAGCTTAGTGGACGCTAATCAGCCCCAGCATTTT. Translating gives CASSLVDANQPQHF.

The chain employs TRBV13 and TRBJ2-5; D possibly matches TRBD1 or TRBD2 (5 bases each). From germline, CDR1 is PRHDT and CDR2 FYEKMQ (reference sequence). The CDR3 runs 15 residues. The ends were cut back, 8 bases at V and 1 base at J, with 17 bases in the middle. The CDR3 reads CASRGPNYAQETQYF. DNA of the CDR3: TGTGCCAGCCGGGGCCCAAACTATGCCCAAGAGACCCAGTACTTC. The full variable domain, in which reference TRBV13 and TRBJ2-5 provide the parts outside the CDR3, is AAGVIQSPRHLIKEKRETATLKCYPIPRHDTVYWYQQGPGQDPQFLISFYEKMQSDKGSIPDRFSAQQFSDYHSELNMSSLELGDSALYFCASRGPNYAQETQYFGPGTRLLVL.

The CDR3 nucleotides are TGTGCCAGCAGGCCCCGACTTGAAGAGACCCAGTACTTC. It translates to CASRPRLEETQYF. The chain links TRBV7-2 to TRBJ2-5; D ambiguous. CDR1 and CDR2 from the germline V gene are SGHTA and FQGNSA. Trimming cost V 6 bases and J 3 bases, with 11 bases left between them. The CDR3 extends over 13 amino acids. Using reference TRBV7-2 and TRBJ2-5 for the parts outside the CDR3, the full variable domain is GAGVSQSPSNKVTEKGKDVELRCDPISGHTALYWYRQSLGQGLEFLIYFQGNSAPDKSGLPSDRFSAERTGGSVSTLTIQRTQQEDSAVYLCASRPRLEETQYFGPGTRLLVL.

CDR3: CASSKQVNTEAFF. The CDR3 nucleotides read TGTGCCAGCAGCAAACAAGTGAACACTGAAGCTTTCTTT. V is TRBV7-6 and J is TRBJ1-1; D not resolved. The CDR3 sequence is 13 residues long. V lost 5 bases and J 0 bases, leaving 7 bases between the germline ends. In germline, CDR1 is SGHVS, CDR2 FNYEAQ. Filled out from reference TRBV7-6 and TRBJ1-1, the complete variable domain reads GAGVSQSPRYKVTKRGQDVALRCDPISGHVSLYWYRQALGQGPEFLTYFNYEAQQDKSGLPNDRFSAERPEGSISTLTIQRTEQRDSAMYRCASSKQVNTEAFFGQGTRLTVV.

The genes are TRBV7-2 and TRBJ2-1; 8 bases are shared with TRBD1. The CDR3 covers 15 residues. Germline V gives CDR1 SGHTA, CDR2 FQGNSA. V was clipped by 5 bases and J by 2 bases; unmatched bases: 5. CDR3 coding DNA: TGTGCCAGCAGCCCGACAGGGGCCCCCTACAATGAGCAGTTCTTC. As protein: CASSPTGAPYNEQFF.

Only a few counts were recorded for this clone. The chain joins TRBV7-9 to TRBJ2-3, with TRBD2 identical over 10 bases. Trimming cost V 5 bases and J 4 bases; bases outside gene matches: 12. The CDR3 runs 17 residues. CDR1 SEHNR and CDR2 FQNEAQ come from the germline V gene (reference sequence). As DNA, the CDR3 is TGTGCCAGCAGCCGTAGCGGGAGGACAAAAAGGGCAGATACGCAGTATTTT. Translation: CASSRSGRTKRADTQYF.

This clone has only a few counts. The chain has TRBV6-6 and TRBJ1-3; 8 positions agree with TRBD1. Germline CDR1 is MNHNY and CDR2 is SVGAGI (reference sequence). The CDR3 totals 14 residues. The V segment lost 10 bases and the J segment 2 bases; nucleotides outside the gene matches: 7. The CDR3 sequence is CAIRQGATGNTIYF. The CDR3 bases are TGTGCCATCCGCCAGGGGGCGACTGGAAACACCATATATTTT.

The chain recombines TRBV19 with TRBJ2-3, with D perhaps TRBD1 (6 bases). V lost 3 bases and J lost 0, with 22 bases in between. Germline V gene lookup returns CDR1 LNHDA and CDR2 SQIVND (reference sequence). The CDR3 is 19 amino acids. CDR3 coding DNA: TGTGCCAGTAGTATGTTGGGCAGGGGCGCCGGTGGCAGCACAGATACGCAGTATTTT. Its protein product is CASSMLGRGAGGSTDTQYF.

V usage is TRBV6-5 and J usage is TRBJ2-7, with 12 bases matching TRBD1. This CDR3 spans 15 amino acids. Germline-derived CDR1 and CDR2 are MNHEY and SVGAGI. V lost 4 bases, J lost 7 bases, and 8 bases stayed unmatched. The CDR3 loop is CASSSGDRGQREQYV. CDR3 DNA: TGTGCCAGCAGTTCGGGGGACAGGGGGCAGCGGGAGCAGTACGTC.

The rearrangement uses TRBV29-1 and TRBJ1-2, with no clear D. The V end lost 6 bases, the J end lost 0 bases, and 14 bases lay between the germline ends. The length of the CDR3 is 14 residues. Looked up from germline, CDR1 is SQVTM and CDR2 is ANQGSEA. Here the CDR3 DNA reads TGCAGCGTCGGGTCTCCGACGGCTAACTATGGCTACACCTTC. Translating it yields CSVGSPTANYGYTF.

The chain uses TRBV2 and TRBJ2-3; no clear D gene. Trimming cost V 8 bases and J 2 bases, with 2 bases left between them. The CDR3 is made up of 10 amino acids. Germline CDR1 is SNHLY and CDR2 is FYNNEI. The CDR3 nucleotides are TGTGCCAGCCTCACAGATACGCAGTATTTT. This gives the protein CASLTDTQYF. The complete variable domain, with remaining parts taken from reference TRBV2 and TRBJ2-3, reads EPEVTQTPSHQVTQMGQEVILRCVPISNHLYFYWYRQILGQKVEFLVSFYNNEISEKSEIFDDQFSVERPDGSNFTLKIRSTKLEDSAMYFCASLTDTQYFGPGTRLTVL.